The rows below give T cell receptor beta chains drawn from one sample of a study of vaccination effects on CD4 cells after COVID-19. Antigens of these TCRs are unknown. TCRdb's table, derived via immunoSEQ multiplex PCR, lists solely in-frame clones and lacks some. The sample includes about 79,000 clones, around 70% seen only once; the top ten take 1.5% to 2%. This specimen was CD4+ T cells from PBMCs cultured with HCoV-229E spike peptides, taken before COVID-19 vaccination. The source of these receptors is a human donor who received a COVID-19 vaccine. Each CDR3 is given with its conserved first and last residue. D genes are given only for firm matches.

CDR3aa: CASSLVRGEETQYF
v_gene: TRBV7-2
j_gene: TRBJ2-5
d_gene: NA

CDR3aa: CASSSAGTQETQYF
v_gene: TRBV5-1
j_gene: TRBJ2-5
d_gene: NA

CDR3aa: CASSYEGSGNQPQHF
v_gene: TRBV6-6
j_gene: TRBJ1-5
d_gene: NA

CDR3aa: CASSARDRTHNEQFF
v_gene: TRBV9
j_gene: TRBJ2-1
d_gene: TRBD1

CDR3aa: CASHIRQGDQPQHF
v_gene: TRBV21-1
j_gene: TRBJ1-5
d_gene: NA

CDR3aa: CASSPASGTVSSQPQHF
v_gene: TRBV3-1/TRBV3-2
j_gene: TRBJ1-5
d_gene: TRBD1

CDR3aa: CASRGSDNSPLHF
v_gene: TRBV10-3
j_gene: TRBJ1-6
d_gene: NA

CDR3aa: CASREQGADTQYF
v_gene: TRBV12-3/TRBV12-4
j_gene: TRBJ2-3
d_gene: NA

CDR3aa: CAISVLERYGYTF
v_gene: TRBV10-3
j_gene: TRBJ1-2
d_gene: NA

CDR3aa: CASSLVGLGQGNTGELFF
v_gene: TRBV27
j_gene: TRBJ2-2
d_gene: TRBD1